The entry below describes one T cell receptor beta chain. The germline CDR1 and CDR2 sequences are MNHNS and SASEGT. This CDR3 comprises 13 residues. This sample was taken from a study of cytomegalovirus exposure and HLA in healthy donors. PCR amplification relied on 60 Vbeta primers (plus 13 Jbeta primers). Sequenced by immunoSEQ multiplex PCR; TCRdb stores in-frame clones only, minus some. Here the sample spans roughly 100,000 clones, 70% being singletons. Sequencing was carried out using PBMCs. The chain carries TRBV6-1 and TRBJ2-5, with a possible D match to TRBD2 (5 bases). The J call may be wrong; the DNA end is better matched by TRBJ2-7. The receptor comes from a woman aged 45-59 years in good health and CMV-seropositive. The CDR3 protein is CASSWEMSYEQYF. The CDR3 coding sequence is TGTGCCAGCAGTTGGGAGATGTCCTACGAGCAGTACTTC.